The 9 T cell receptor beta chains presented below share a single source sample, sequenced in a study of PD-1 blockade in classical Hodgkin lymphoma. Specified time point: cycle 4 day 1 (C4D1), after 6 weeks of nivolumab. All patients experienced relapse after autologous stem cell transplantation, and brentuximab vedotin exposure was variable. The data were produced by immunoSEQ multiplex PCR, yet TCRdb's version contains in-frame clones alone and is incomplete. The sample has about 13,000 clones; about four fifths are singletons. The sample consisted of peripheral blood mononuclear cells (PBMCs), taken before the fourth cycle of nivolumab. Receptors originate from a human donor with classical Hodgkin lymphoma.

A single count supports this clone. V usage is TRBV27 and J usage is TRBJ1-2; perhaps TRBD1 as D (5 bases). Trimming took 3 bases from V and 2 from J, leaving 16 bases between them. The CDR3 runs to 16 residues. CDR1 MNHEY and CDR2 SMNVEV come from the germline V gene (reference sequence). CDR3 amino acids: CASSFFNRDGNYGYTF. DNA for the CDR3: TGTGCCAGCAGTTTTTTCAACCGGGACGGAAACTATGGCTACACCTTC.

The chain has TRBV7-2 and TRBJ1-5; D call uncertain. From germline, CDR1 is SGHTA and CDR2 FQGNSA. V lost 1 base, J lost 0 bases, and 1 base lay in between. The CDR3 has 13 amino acids. The CDR3 DNA reads TGTGCCAGCAGCTTAGTTAGCAATCAGCCCCAGCATTTT. Amino acids: CASSLVSNQPQHF.

The chain has TRBV7-7 and TRBJ2-4; TRBD1 is a possible D gene (5 bases). The CDR3 covers 14 residues. Germline V gene data show CDR1 as SSHAT and CDR2 as FNYEAQ (reference sequence). Trimming removed 5 bases from V and 9 bases from J, with 17 bases in between. CDR3 amino acids: CASSLDRSPAIQYF. The CDR3, as DNA: TGTGCCAGCAGCCTCGACAGATCCCCCGCCATTCAGTACTTC.

The chain carries TRBV28 and TRBJ2-7, with D unclear. CDR3 size: 13 residues. In germline, CDR1 is MDHEN, CDR2 SYDVKM. Trimming shortened V by 7 bases and J by 4 bases, and 14 bases separated the two germline ends. CDR3 nucleotides: TGTGCCAGCACCCAAGACATCTCTTACGAGCAGTACTTC. It translates to CASTQDISYEQYF.

The V call is TRBV13, the J call TRBJ2-7, with no clear D. This CDR3 has 12 amino acids. Trimming took 6 bases from V and 7 from J, leaving 13 bases between them. Germline lookup yields CDR1 PRHDT and CDR2 FYEKMQ (reference sequence). This chain's CDR3 is CASSYIYDEQYF. CDR3 in DNA: TGTGCCAGCAGTTATATATACGATGAGCAGTACTTC.

The chain couples TRBV2 to TRBJ1-1; perhaps TRBD1 as D (5 bases). Germline-derived CDR1 and CDR2 are SNHLY and FYNNEI. V was trimmed by 6 bases and J by 5 bases, leaving 16 bases between them. The CDR3 has 14 amino acids. The CDR3 reads CASSRATGGTEAFF. Written as DNA, the CDR3 is TGTGCCAGCAGCCGTGCTACAGGAGGAACTGAAGCTTTCTTT. Full variable domain (missing parts from reference TRBV2 and TRBJ1-1): EPEVTQTPSHQVTQMGQEVILRCVPISNHLYFYWYRQILGQKVEFLVSFYNNEISEKSEIFDDQFSVERPDGSNFTLKIRSTKLEDSAMYFCASSRATGGTEAFFGQGTRLTVV.

This clone was seen a handful of times. Its ends do not fully match the called genes, so a read error is possible. The chain couples TRBV7-7 to TRBJ1-2; a possible D gene is TRBD1 (6 bases). The germline V gene has CDR1 SSHAT and CDR2 FNYEAQ (reference sequence). CDR3 length: 19 residues. The CDR3, as DNA: TGTGCTAGCAGCTTAGAATCTGGTCCCCCAACAGGGCGGCACTATGGCTACACCTTC. Its translation: CASSLESGPPTGRHYGYTF.

The chain couples TRBV7-2 to TRBJ2-1; D could derive from TRBD1 or TRBD2 (5 bases each). Germline loops: CDR1 SGHTA, CDR2 FQGNSA. CDR3 length: 13 amino acids. V was shortened by 5 bases and J by 9 bases, with 14 bases between the two germline ends. The CDR3 loop is CASSPTPRGEQFF. Here the CDR3 DNA reads TGTGCCAGCAGCCCCACGCCGAGGGGTGAGCAGTTCTTC.

The V call is TRBV10-3, the J call TRBJ2-3; the match to TRBD2 covers 10 bases. J lost 2 bases, V lost 0 bases, and 5 bases had no gene match. Germline CDR1 and CDR2: ENHRY and SYGVKD. This CDR3 region has 17 residues. Here the CDR3 reads CAISESVLAGSTDTQYF. Written as DNA, the CDR3 is TGTGCCATCAGTGAGTCGGTACTAGCGGGATCCACAGATACGCAGTATTTT.